These 31 T cell receptor beta chains came from one sample sequenced in a study of blood T cell repertoires in COVID-19. Method: immunoSEQ multiplex PCR; TCRdb's copy keeps in-frame clones and lacks some. The table includes 95,000 to 150,000 clones, approximately 80% detected once. Sequenced material: peripheral blood. These receptors originate from a woman between 70 and 85 years old with acute or convalescent COVID-19.

The gene calls are TRBV6-5 and TRBJ2-3; D is unclear. Between the trimmed V and J ends, which lost 6 bases and 0 bases, there was a span of 10 bases. The CDR3 contains 14 residues. Germline CDR1 is MNHEY and CDR2 is SVGAGI. The CDR3 coding sequence is TGTGCCAGCAGCCTCACCACTAGCACAGATACGCAGTATTTT. It yields the protein CASSLTTSTDTQYF.

The chain couples TRBV18 to TRBJ1-6; 10 nucleotides line up with TRBD1. CDR3 length: 14 residues. V lost 2 bases and J lost 9; bases outside the gene matches: 1. In germline, CDR1 is KGHSH, CDR2 LQKENI. CDR3 DNA: TGTGCCAGCTCACCAGGGACAGGGGTTTCACCCCTCCACTTT. This translates into CASSPGTGVSPLHF.

This chain joins TRBV29-1 and TRBJ1-2; TRBD1 might be the D (5 bases). CDR3 length: 12 residues. Per germline, CDR1 SQVTM and CDR2 ANQGSEA. V lost 3 bases to trimming and J lost 5 bases, with 10 bases between them. CDR3 sequence: CSVDRVGYGYTF. The DNA for the CDR3 is TGCAGCGTTGACAGGGTAGGGTATGGCTACACCTTC.

The chain employs TRBV19 and TRBJ1-2; D not certain. Germline V gene data show CDR1 as LNHDA and CDR2 as SQIVND (reference sequence). Deletions cut 4 bases from V and 6 bases from J, with 9 bases between. This CDR3 has 12 amino acids. CDR3 region: CASSSPPDGYTF. As DNA, the CDR3 is TGTGCCAGTAGTAGTCCCCCCGATGGCTACACCTTC.

This rearrangement joins TRBV5-5 to TRBJ2-7, with 8 bases identical to TRBD1. This CDR3 contains 15 residues. V was pared by 5 bases and J by 1 base, with 8 bases of the junction left unmatched. From germline, CDR1 is SGHKS and CDR2 YYEKEE (reference sequence). CDR3 sequence: CASRWGQDLSYEQYF. Here the CDR3 DNA reads TGTGCCAGCAGATGGGGACAGGACCTATCCTACGAGCAGTACTTC.

The chain is built from TRBV6-4 and TRBJ1-1; no reliable D call. Germline assignment: CDR1 MRHNA and CDR2 SNTAGT. The V end lost 7 bases, the J end lost 4 bases, and 13 bases lay between the germline ends. The CDR3 contains 13 residues. CDR3 region: CASTNGVATEAFF. The CDR3 nucleotides read TGTGCCAGCACCAACGGGGTAGCCACTGAAGCTTTCTTT.

The rearrangement links TRBV19 to TRBJ1-2, with D possibly matching TRBD1 (6 bases). This CDR3 spans 15 amino acids. The V end lost 1 base, the J end lost 4 bases, and 13 bases lay between the germline ends. The V gene's germline CDR1 is LNHDA and CDR2 SQIVND (reference sequence). Here the CDR3 reads CASSIVGATTYGYTF. The CDR3 DNA sequence: TGTGCCAGTAGTATAGTGGGGGCGACGACCTATGGCTACACCTTC.

The count of this clone is one. The chain combines TRBV29-1 with TRBJ2-2; 7 bases are a match to TRBD1. The V and J ends lost 6 bases and 5 bases, in that order; junction bases with no gene match: 12. The CDR3 totals 15 residues. The V gene's germline CDR1 is SQVTM and CDR2 ANQGSEA. The chain's CDR3 is CSVEKRGGRTGELFF. Written as DNA, the CDR3 is TGCAGCGTCGAAAAACGAGGGGGCCGGACCGGGGAGCTGTTTTTT.

V gene TRBV7-2 combines with J gene TRBJ1-2; D is unresolved. This CDR3 is built from 15 residues. Per germline, CDR1 SGHTA and CDR2 FQGNSA. Trimming took off 4 bases at V and 3 bases at J, with 15 bases between the two ends. CDR3 DNA sequence: TGTGCCAGCAGCTCCGATCCTGGGCGCCACTATGGCTACACCTTC. This encodes CASSSDPGRHYGYTF.

V gene TRBV30 combines with J gene TRBJ2-7; D is possibly TRBD1 (5 bases). The V gene's germline CDR1 is GTSNPN and CDR2 SVGIG (reference sequence). CDR3 length: 14 amino acids. V was shortened by 2 bases and J by 7 bases, with 18 bases between the two germline ends. The DNA of the CDR3 is TGTGCCTGGAGTAGTACAGGACCGTTTGGGGAGCAGTACTTC. Translating gives CAWSSTGPFGEQYF.

The rearrangement uses TRBV6-2 or TRBV6-3 and TRBJ1-2, with TRBD1 matching over 8 bases. The CDR3 loop spans 12 amino acids. Unmatched junction bases numbered 1, after V lost 6 bases and J lost 4 bases. Germline assignment: CDR1 MNHEY and CDR2 SVGEGT. The CDR3 DNA reads as TGTGCCAGCAGCCAGGGGGCCTATGGCTACACCTTC. Protein sequence: CASSQGAYGYTF.

This chain links TRBV11-3 with TRBJ1-2; the match to TRBD1 covers 8 bases. The germline V gene has CDR1 SGHNT and CDR2 YENEEA. The CDR3 is 16 residues long. The J segment lost 4 bases and the V segment lost 5 bases, leaving 12 bases of the junction unmatched. CDR3 loop: CASSPPRFQGAYGYTF. The CDR3 region has the DNA TGTGCCAGCAGCCCGCCCAGGTTTCAGGGGGCCTATGGCTACACCTTC.

The chain uses TRBV25-1 and TRBJ2-5, with 7 bases fitting TRBD1. After removal of 1 base from V and 9 bases from J, the junction contained 17 bases not matched to a gene. This CDR3 comprises 17 residues. Germline V lookup: CDR1 MGHDK, CDR2 SYGVNS. CDR3 protein: CASSEWETGSGLGAQYF. CDR3 sequence (DNA): TGTGCCAGCAGTGAATGGGAGACAGGGTCGGGGCTTGGGGCCCAGTACTTC.

The V and J genes are TRBV28 and TRBJ1-5, with D maybe TRBD1 (5 bases). From germline, CDR1 is MDHEN and CDR2 SYDVKM. Deletions cut 2 bases from V and 9 bases from J, with 14 bases between. CDR3 length equals 14 residues. Here the CDR3 DNA reads TGTGCCAGCAGTTTACCGGCCCGGGGGTTGCCCCAGCATTTT. The encoded protein is CASSLPARGLPQHF.

The chain uses TRBV19 and TRBJ1-1, with D uncertain. This CDR3 is built from 15 residues. The V end lost 1 base, the J end lost 0 bases, and 9 bases lay between the germline ends. Germline CDR1 reads LNHDA; CDR2 reads SQIVND (reference sequence). This CDR3 reads CASSIGVQLNTEAFF. CDR3 nucleotides: TGTGCCAGTAGTATAGGGGTACAGCTGAACACTGAAGCTTTCTTT.

The CDR3 DNA reads TGTGCCAGCTCAGACCCAGGCGGGTACACCTTC. Residues: CASSDPGGYTF. The gene calls are TRBV6-5 and TRBJ1-2; no definite D call. In germline, CDR1 is MNHEY, CDR2 SVGAGI. The CDR3 has 11 residues. Deletions cut 8 bases from V and 11 bases from J, with 15 bases between.

The gene calls are TRBV6-2 or TRBV6-3 and TRBJ1-1; unclear D gene. CDR1 is MNHEY and CDR2 is SVGEGT in the germline V gene. The CDR3 consists of 11 residues. Trimming took 3 bases from V and 8 from J, leaving 7 bases between them. CDR3 DNA sequence: TGTGCCAGCAGTTATCCCCCAGAAGCTTTCTTT. This translates into CASSYPPEAFF.

This clone was counted between two and nine times. This chain joins TRBV6-2 or TRBV6-3 and TRBJ2-5; 9 nucleotides align to TRBD2. This CDR3 is 17 amino acids long. The trim removed 6 bases at V and 4 bases at J, leaving 15 bases unmatched. CDR1 MNHEY and CDR2 SVGEGT come from the germline V gene. The CDR3 sequence is CASSKGFAGGSGETQYF. The CDR3 DNA reads TGTGCCAGCAGCAAGGGTTTCGCGGGGGGGTCCGGAGAGACCCAGTACTTC.

The rearrangement joins TRBV7-2 to TRBJ1-4; D might be TRBD1 (5 bases). The V and J ends lost 2 bases and 5 bases respectively, with 6 bases between them. CDR3 length equals 13 residues. Per the germline V gene, CDR1 is SGHTA and CDR2 is FQGNSA. Here the CDR3 reads CASSLRQNEKLFF. CDR3 sequence (DNA): TGTGCCAGCAGCTTACGACAGAATGAAAAACTGTTTTTT.

The V and J genes are TRBV4-2 and TRBJ1-2; no firm D call. The CDR3 length is 13 residues. Trimming left V 0 bases short and J 6 bases short, with 8 bases between. Germline loops: CDR1 LGHNA, CDR2 YNFKEQ. The CDR3 bases are TGTGCCAGCAGCCAAGAGGCAGGCGATGGCTACACCTTC. This codes for CASSQEAGDGYTF.

The genes are TRBV6-6 and TRBJ1-4, with TRBD1 matching over 10 bases. CDR1 is MNHNY, CDR2 SVGAGI, per germline (reference sequence). With 6 bases clipped from V and 6 bases from J, the junction kept 10 bases outside the gene matches. The CDR3 runs to 16 residues. The CDR3 protein is CASRRSGQGGDEKLFF. DNA for the CDR3: TGTGCCAGCAGACGATCAGGACAGGGGGGAGATGAAAAACTGTTTTTT.

This clone was picked up many times. The rearrangement joins TRBV19 to TRBJ2-6; the match to TRBD1 covers 8 bases. Per the germline V gene, CDR1 is LNHDA and CDR2 is SQIVND (reference sequence). The CDR3 length is 16 residues. V shed 4 bases and J 4 bases; nucleotides not matched to a gene: 6. CDR3 nucleotide sequence: TGTGCCAGTAGTAACGACAGGGGTAGCGGGGCCAACGTCCTGACTTTC. This gives the protein CASSNDRGSGANVLTF.

The chain joins TRBV7-9 to TRBJ2-1; 14 bases align to TRBD2. V trimming: 5 bases; J trimming: 1 base; junction bases outside the gene matches: 7. CDR3 length equals 18 residues. Per germline, CDR1 SEHNR and CDR2 FQNEAQ (reference sequence). CDR3 loop: CASSARLAGGPSYNEQFF. The CDR3 DNA follows: TGTGCCAGCAGCGCCCGACTAGCGGGGGGGCCTTCCTACAATGAGCAGTTCTTC.

The chain links TRBV5-1 to TRBJ1-2, with D possibly TRBD1 on 6 matching bases. Per germline, CDR1 SGHRS and CDR2 YFSETQ. V was pared by 0 bases and J by 7 bases, with 16 bases between. CDR3 length equals 15 residues. CDR3 protein: CASSLGDTGLAGYTF. CDR3 bases: TGCGCCAGCAGCTTGGGGGACACCGGTCTTGCTGGCTACACCTTC. Filled out from reference TRBV5-1 and TRBJ1-2, the complete variable domain reads KAGVTQTPRYLIKTRGQQVTLSCSPISGHRSVSWYQQTPGQGLQFLFEYFSETQRNKGNFPGRFSGRQFSNSRSEMNVSTLELGDSALYLCASSLGDTGLAGYTFGSGTRLTVV.

As DNA, the CDR3 is TGCGCCAGCAGCCAAGAGTACGGGAACCAAGAGCAGTTCTTC. As protein: CASSQEYGNQEQFF. The chain links TRBV4-3 to TRBJ2-1, with a weak D call TRBD2 (5 bases). The CDR3 is 14 residues long. CDR1 is LGHNA, CDR2 YSLEER, per germline. The V and J ends lost 0 bases and 10 bases respectively, with 13 bases between them.

The gene calls are TRBV24-1 and TRBJ1-2, with 8 bases fitting TRBD1. The CDR3 has 16 residues. Germline V gives CDR1 KGHDR, CDR2 SFDVKD. V lost 6 bases, J lost 3 bases, and 11 bases stayed unmatched. CDR3 bases: TGTGCCACCAGTAGGGTTCAGCACAGGGGGGACTATGGCTACACCTTC. This translates into CATSRVQHRGDYGYTF.

This chain links TRBV5-6 with TRBJ1-2, with D possibly being TRBD1 (6 bases). The germline gives CDR1 SGHDT, CDR2 YYEEEE. This CDR3 has 14 residues. V was trimmed by 1 base and J by 6 bases, leaving 13 bases between them. The CDR3 DNA is TGTGCCAGCAGCTTGTGGGGGGGCGCGAATGGCTACACCTTC. Translated: CASSLWGGANGYTF.

The V gene is TRBV3-1 (or the pseudogene TRBV3-2), the J gene TRBJ1-3, with 8 bases identical to TRBD1. Per germline, CDR1 LGHDT and CDR2 YNNKEL (reference sequence). The length of the CDR3 is 15 residues. The V segment lost 6 bases and the J segment 4 bases; nucleotides outside the gene matches: 8. Here the CDR3 reads CASSGRGRGGNTIYF. CDR3 nucleotides: TGTGCCAGCAGTGGCAGGGGGCGAGGGGGAAACACCATATATTTT.

V and J are TRBV6-5 and TRBJ1-1; TRBD1 might be the D (6 bases). Deletions cut 6 bases from V and 5 bases from J, with 19 bases between. This CDR3 is 15 amino acids long. The V gene's germline CDR1 is MNHEY and CDR2 SVGAGI. The CDR3 here is CASSLRRGKWTEAFF. The CDR3 region has the DNA TGTGCCAGCAGCCTCCGTAGGGGGAAGTGGACTGAAGCTTTCTTT.

The V call is TRBV18, the J call TRBJ1-3; unclear D gene. Germline CDR1 reads KGHSH; CDR2 reads LQKENI. V shed 5 bases and J shed 3 bases, with 14 bases lying between them. This CDR3 is built from 15 residues. CDR3 nucleotide sequence: TGTGCCAGCTCAGCCGATCAGGCGAGTGGAAACACCATATATTTT. It yields the protein CASSADQASGNTIYF.

The chain employs TRBV14 and TRBJ2-7, with unresolved D. Germline V gene data show CDR1 as SGHDN and CDR2 as FVKESK. The CDR3 is 16 amino acids. Trimming stripped 4 bases from V and 0 bases from J, with 16 bases between. CDR3 protein: CASSRQTPSGSYEQYF. CDR3 in DNA: TGTGCCAGCAGCCGCCAGACACCTTCCGGCTCCTACGAGCAGTACTTC.